What follows are 25 T cell receptor beta chains derived from one specimen sequenced in a study of CD8 T cells in Susac syndrome. The RNA, about 0.45 to 1 ug, was put through reverse transcription using random hexamers. Each CDR3 protein is one row after TCRdb ran MiXCR on the immunoSEQ multiplex PCR reads. In the table there are 300,000 or so distinct CDR3 sequences, just over 90% of which are singletons. The sequenced material came from CD4+ T cells from PBMCs. Receptors originate from a human donor with multiple sclerosis.

The V call is TRBV20-1, the J call TRBJ1-1; D possibly corresponds to TRBD1 (5 bases). V dropped 3 bases and J dropped 6 bases, with 11 bases sitting between them. This CDR3 is 12 amino acids long. Germline CDR1 and CDR2: DFQATT and SNEGSKA (reference sequence). The CDR3, as DNA: TGCAGTGCTAGGGGGGACGGGGCTGAAGCTTTCTTT. Protein: CSARGDGAEAFF.

V and J are TRBV7-9 and TRBJ1-1; unclear D gene. V gave up 10 bases and J gave up 0 bases, with 12 bases separating them. The CDR3 length is 13 residues. Germline CDR1 and CDR2: SEHNR and FQNEAQ (reference sequence). CDR3 nucleotides: TGTGCCATAACGGACGGAATGAACACTGAAGCTTTCTTT. This codes for CAITDGMNTEAFF. Full variable domain (rest looked up from reference TRBV7-9 and TRBJ1-1): DTGVSQNPRHKITKRGQNVTFRCDPISEHNRLYWYRQTLGQGPEFLTYFQNEAQLEKSRLLSDRFSAERPKGSFSTLEIQRTEQGDSAMYLCAITDGMNTEAFFGQGTRLTVV.

The chain recombines TRBV4-3 with TRBJ2-7; D call uncertain. Germline V gives CDR1 LGHNA, CDR2 YSLEER. The CDR3 extends over 14 amino acids. V shed 2 bases and J shed 1 base, with 9 bases lying between them. CDR3 DNA: TGCGCCAGCAGCCAATGGCAGAGGTCCTACGAGCAGTACTTC. This encodes CASSQWQRSYEQYF.

This sequence joins TRBV29-1 and TRBJ2-1, with 12 bases that match TRBD2. Germline-derived CDR1 and CDR2 are SQVTM and ANQGSEA. The CDR3 has 17 residues. Trimming cost V 5 bases and J 6 bases; bases outside gene matches: 14. The DNA for the CDR3 is TGCAGCGTTCGTACGGCTAGCGGGAGGGTAACGGGCAATGAGCAGTTCTTC. Translating it yields CSVRTASGRVTGNEQFF.

The chain recombines TRBV20-1 with TRBJ1-1; unclear D gene. Per the germline V gene, CDR1 is DFQATT and CDR2 is SNEGSKA (reference sequence). V was trimmed by 0 bases and J by 10 bases, leaving 9 bases between them. The CDR3 sequence is 11 residues long. CDR3 bases: TGCAGTGCTAGAGAACAACCGGTAGCTTTCTTT. It specifies CSAREQPVAFF.

J is TRBJ2-5 and V is TRBV7-2; TRBD1 is a possible D gene (6 bases). From germline, CDR1 is SGHTA and CDR2 FQGNSA. This CDR3 region has 14 residues. V was pared by 5 bases and J by 1 base, with 11 bases between. CDR3 DNA: TGTGCCAGCAGCGAGTACAGGGTCCAAGAGACCCAGTACTTC. It translates to CASSEYRVQETQYF.

The V and J genes are TRBV4-1 and TRBJ2-2; TRBD1 matches 8 bases. The V and J ends lost 3 bases and 0 bases, in that order; junction bases with no gene match: 18. This CDR3 region has 21 residues. Germline V lookup: CDR1 MGHRA, CDR2 YSYEKL. The CDR3, as DNA: TGCGCCAGCAGCCACCGTAAGGGAGGACAGGGTGTAGGGGCGAACACCGGGGAGCTGTTTTTT. Protein product: CASSHRKGGQGVGANTGELFF.

The rearrangement joins TRBV30 to TRBJ1-1; 7 bases are a match to TRBD1. Germline-derived CDR1 and CDR2 are GTSNPN and SVGIG (reference sequence). Trimming at V came to 4 bases and at J to 3 bases, leaving 11 bases not matched to a gene. The CDR3 totals 15 residues. The CDR3: CAWTWGDSGYTEAFF. In DNA, the CDR3 is TGTGCCTGGACGTGGGGGGACAGTGGCTACACTGAAGCTTTCTTT.

This clonotype has a handful of counts. V is TRBV29-1 and J is TRBJ2-6, with 12 bases lining up with TRBD1. The CDR3 runs 15 residues. V gave up 6 bases and J gave up 2 bases; unmatched junction bases: 2. CDR1 and CDR2 (germline): SQVTM, ANQGSEA. The chain's CDR3 is CSVRDRGPGANVLTF. For the CDR3, the DNA is TGCAGCGTCCGGGACAGGGGGCCTGGGGCCAACGTCCTGACTTTC.

The gene calls are TRBV7-3 and TRBJ2-7; D uncertain. The V end was cut by 2 bases, the J end by 2 bases, with 13 bases between. From germline, CDR1 is SGHTA and CDR2 FQGTGA. The CDR3 length is 15 residues. The CDR3 nucleotides are TGTGCCAGCAGCTTAGAAAGAGGAGACCCCTACGAGCAGTACTTC. Translating it yields CASSLERGDPYEQYF.

V gene TRBV12-3 or TRBV12-4 combines with J gene TRBJ1-1; possibly TRBD1 for D (6 bases). The CDR3 totals 16 residues. The V end was cut by 1 base, the J end by 1 base, with 13 bases between. CDR3 nucleotides: TGTGCCAGCAGTTTAGTCTGGGGGGGCTCGAACACTGAAGCTTTCTTT. Translation: CASSLVWGGSNTEAFF.

V and J are TRBV6-5 and TRBJ1-2; unclear D gene. Germline V CDR1 and CDR2: MNHEY, SVGAGI. Trimming took off 0 bases at V and 6 bases at J, with 17 bases between the two ends. This CDR3 is 16 amino acids long. The CDR3 spells CASSYSSPGAYHGYTF. The CDR3 DNA reads as TGTGCCAGCAGTTACTCGTCTCCGGGCGCCTACCATGGCTACACCTTC.

This chain links TRBV3-1 with TRBJ1-2; D unresolved. The CDR3 has 14 residues. Germline V CDR1 and CDR2: LGHDT, YNNKEL (reference sequence). V was trimmed by 2 bases and J by 7 bases, leaving 14 bases between them. Here the CDR3 reads CASSQRTALRGYTF. The CDR3 DNA reads TGTGCCAGCAGCCAACGTACAGCCCTGCGTGGCTACACCTTC.

V usage is TRBV28 and J usage is TRBJ2-3; 7 nucleotides match TRBD2. Per germline, CDR1 MDHEN and CDR2 SYDVKM. The CDR3 contains 17 residues. Losses at the gene ends were 6 bases for V and 0 bases for J; bases not matched to a gene: 12. In nucleotides, the CDR3 is TGTGCCAGCAGCCCACCCCCTCCGGGACTAAGCACAGATACGCAGTATTTT. Amino acids: CASSPPPPGLSTDTQYF. Together with reference TRBV28 and TRBJ2-3, the CDR3 gives the full variable domain: DVKVTQSSRYLVKRTGEKVFLECVQDMDHENMFWYRQDPGLGLRLIYFSYDVKMKEKGDIPEGYSVSREKKERFSLILESASTNQTSMYLCASSPPPPGLSTDTQYFGPGTRLTVL.

Concerning this clonotype itself: A read error may produce the germline difference seen at one junction end. This sequence joins TRBV5-1 and TRBJ2-7; D is undetermined. Per the germline V gene, CDR1 is SGHRS and CDR2 is YFSETQ. There are 13 residues in the CDR3. The DNA for the CDR3 is TGCGCCAGCAGCCCTACGCCTGGGCCCACCGGCCTCTTC. Its translation: CASSPTPGPTGLF.

The genes are TRBV3-1 and TRBJ1-1; D is perhaps TRBD1 (5 bases). The CDR3 consists of 16 residues. Germline loops: CDR1 LGHDT, CDR2 YNNKEL (reference sequence). V lost 1 base and J 5 bases, leaving 17 bases between the germline ends. The chain's CDR3 is CASSQVWIRDLTEAFF. The CDR3, as DNA: TGTGCCAGCAGCCAAGTATGGATCAGGGACTTAACTGAAGCTTTCTTT.

Only a few counts were recorded for this clonotype. The rearrangement uses TRBV6-5 and TRBJ2-3, with 10 bases fitting TRBD2. The CDR3 spans 15 residues. Trimming removed 6 bases from V and 3 bases from J; junction bases left unmatched: 6. Germline CDR1 and CDR2: MNHEY and SVGAGI. The CDR3 protein is CASSRQGLATDTQYF. The CDR3 nucleotides read TGTGCCAGCAGCCGACAGGGACTAGCGACAGATACGCAGTATTTT.

This clonotype has a single count. This chain links TRBV9 with TRBJ2-2; unclear D gene. CDR1 is SGDLS and CDR2 is YYNGEE in the germline V gene. Trimming removed 3 bases at V and 1 base at J, with 7 bases between. The CDR3 spans 14 residues. DNA for the CDR3: TGTGCCAGCAGCGCCCTACAGAACACCGGGGAGCTGTTTTTT. Translation gives CASSALQNTGELFF.

This clonotype has a single count. The chain combines TRBV3-1 with TRBJ1-1, with no clear D. The V gene's germline CDR1 is LGHDT and CDR2 YNNKEL (reference sequence). V lost 1 base and J lost 7, with 13 bases in between. The CDR3 loop spans 14 amino acids. This CDR3 reads CASSQAGPSSEAFF. The CDR3 DNA reads as TGTGCCAGCAGCCAAGCCGGACCTTCAAGTGAAGCTTTCTTT.

This chain joins TRBV7-2 and TRBJ2-1; D remains unclear. Trimming took 5 bases from V and 9 from J, leaving 17 bases between them. Germline CDR1 reads SGHTA; CDR2 reads FQGNSA. The CDR3 runs to 14 residues. CDR3 protein: CASSPRTDLREQFF. As DNA, the CDR3 is TGTGCCAGCAGCCCCCGGACCGACCTACGTGAGCAGTTCTTC. Together with reference TRBV7-2 and TRBJ2-1, the CDR3 gives the full variable domain: GAGVSQSPSNKVTEKGKDVELRCDPISGHTALYWYRQSLGQGLEFLIYFQGNSAPDKSGLPSDRFSAERTGGSVSTLTIQRTQQEDSAVYLCASSPRTDLREQFFGPGTRLTVL.

Only a few counts were recorded for this clonotype. This chain connects TRBV28 to TRBJ2-7, with 7 positions matching TRBD2. This CDR3 comprises 13 residues. Unmatched junction bases numbered 6, after V lost 8 bases and J lost 2 bases. Germline CDR1 MDHEN, CDR2 SYDVKM. CDR3 in DNA: TGTGCCAGCCGGGTTAGCGGGCCCTACGAGCAGTACTTC. Protein: CASRVSGPYEQYF.

The V gene is TRBV7-9, the J gene TRBJ1-2, with 11 bases that match TRBD1. In germline, CDR1 is SEHNR, CDR2 FQNEAQ (reference sequence). Losses at the gene ends were 2 bases for V and 2 bases for J; bases not matched to a gene: 10. The CDR3 totals 18 residues. The CDR3 DNA reads TGTGCCAGCAGCTTATACGGCGATGGGACAGGGGGAAACTATGGCTACACCTTC. Translated, it gives CASSLYGDGTGGNYGYTF.

The chain is built from TRBV5-1 and TRBJ2-2, with no clear D. V lost 1 base to trimming and J lost 0 bases, with 7 bases between them. The germline V gene has CDR1 SGHRS and CDR2 YFSETQ. This CDR3 has 15 residues. The DNA for the CDR3 is TGCGCCAGCAGCTTGAGGGCGACGAACACCGGGGAGCTGTTTTTT. Translation: CASSLRATNTGELFF.

This clonotype was counted once. The V call is TRBV9, the J call TRBJ2-1; maybe TRBD1 (6 bases). The CDR3 has 16 amino acids. Trimming removed 4 bases at V and 6 bases at J, with 20 bases between. The germline CDR1 and CDR2 sequences are SGDLS and YYNGEE. The DNA for the CDR3 is TGTGCCAGCAGCCCCCACGAACAGGGAGTGATCAATGAGCAGTTCTTC. Protein sequence: CASSPHEQGVINEQFF. The full variable domain, completed using reference TRBV9 and TRBJ2-1, is DSGVTQTPKHLITATGQRVTLRCSPRSGDLSVYWYQQSLDQGLQFLIQYYNGEERAKGNILERFSAQQFPDLHSELNLSSLELGDSALYFCASSPHEQGVINEQFFGPGTRLTVL.

J is TRBJ2-2 and V is TRBV7-3; D tentatively reads TRBD1 or TRBD2 (6 bases each). Germline CDR1 SGHTA, CDR2 FQGTGA. CDR3 length equals 13 residues. V was cut by 5 bases and J by 13 bases, with 17 bases left in between. The DNA for the CDR3 is TGTGCCAGCAGCCGAGGAGGGGGAGGAGGGCTGTTTTTT. Encoded protein: CASSRGGGGGLFF.